This paragraph reports one T cell receptor (beta chain). Its antigen remains unknown. This table comes from immunoSEQ multiplex PCR, and its TCRdb copy is limited to in-frame clones, with some not included. The sample records about 87,000 clones, roughly 90% being singletons. This entry is derived from a study of T cell responses to AZD1222 COVID-19 vaccine. Study results and caveats: Dominant CD4 TCR responses targeted spike regions 160-218 and 743-854. Only six people who got AZD1222 tested seropositive at baseline.

The CDR3 sequence is 12 residues long. Germline CDR1 is MNHEY and CDR2 is SVGAGI. V trimming: 5 bases; J trimming: 8 bases; junction bases outside the gene matches: 2. The specimen comprised peripheral blood, sampled on day 0 of AZD1222 vaccination. This receptor was identified in an adult in good health. The genes are TRBV6-5 and TRBJ1-2; 10 bases align to TRBD1. CDR3 residues: CASSRTGGGYTF. CDR3 bases: TGTGCCAGCAGTAGGACAGGGGGAGGCTACACCTTC.